The 21 T cell receptor beta chains below all came from one sample that was sequenced in a study of blood T cell repertoires in COVID-19. Some clones are missing from TCRdb's copy, which holds only in-frame ones; the method was immunoSEQ multiplex PCR. The sample shows roughly 200,000 clones, roughly 85% of them seen only once. The sequenced sample was peripheral blood. The receptors here all came from a man aged 55 to 70 with active or convalescent COVID-19.

The chain couples TRBV6-5 to TRBJ1-2, with a tentative D call TRBD1 (5 bases). Trimming shortened V by 5 bases and J by 5 bases, and 15 bases separated the two germline ends. Germline V lookup: CDR1 MNHEY, CDR2 SVGAGI. The CDR3 runs to 14 residues. Here the CDR3 reads CASSLKGTAYGYTF. The CDR3 DNA is TGTGCCAGCAGTCTAAAGGGGACTGCTTATGGCTACACCTTC.

The chain joins TRBV7-9 to TRBJ1-5; no reliable D call. This CDR3 has 12 residues. Germline assignment: CDR1 SEHNR and CDR2 FQNEAQ (reference sequence). The V end lost 3 bases, the J end lost 4 bases, and 4 bases lay between the germline ends. CDR3 sequence reads: CASSFTNQPQHF. CDR3 in DNA: TGTGCCAGCAGCTTTACTAATCAGCCCCAGCATTTT.

J is TRBJ2-3 and V is TRBV6-1; 9 positions agree with TRBD1. Germline V gene sequence: CDR1 MNHNS, CDR2 SASEGT. V shed 3 bases and J 6 bases; nucleotides not matched to a gene: 19. The length of the CDR3 is 19 residues. In DNA form, the CDR3 reads TGTGCCAGCAGTGACCGTTCCGGGACAGGGTCCCACGGGCCCGATACGCAGTATTTT. It encodes CASSDRSGTGSHGPDTQYF.

The CDR3 DNA follows: TGTGCCACGGAGTCGGGTATCCCCTACGAGCAGTACTTC. It encodes CATESGIPYEQYF. V is TRBV6-5 and J is TRBJ2-7; D unresolved. Deletions cut 10 bases from V and 2 bases from J, with 15 bases between. The CDR3 has 13 residues. The germline V gene has CDR1 MNHEY and CDR2 SVGAGI.

V and J are TRBV9 and TRBJ2-5; D is perhaps TRBD2 (6 bases). Looked up from germline, CDR1 is SGDLS and CDR2 is YYNGEE. The V gene lost 3 bases and the J gene lost 5 bases, with 11 bases spanning the gap. CDR3 size: 13 residues. CDR3 nucleotide sequence: TGTGCCAGCAGCGCCAGACTAGGGGAGACCCAGTACTTC. Amino acids: CASSARLGETQYF.

V gene TRBV27 combines with J gene TRBJ2-2, with 12 bases fitting TRBD2. The V segment lost 4 bases and the J segment 5 bases; nucleotides outside the gene matches: 5. The CDR3 runs to 16 residues. The germline V gene encodes CDR1 MNHEY and CDR2 SMNVEV (reference sequence). The CDR3 coding sequence is TGTGCCAGCAGTTCTCTAGCGGGGGGGCCAACCGGGGAGCTGTTTTTT. Residues: CASSSLAGGPTGELFF.

The chain is built from TRBV6-2 or TRBV6-3 and TRBJ2-2; perhaps TRBD1 as D (6 bases). V was clipped by 2 bases and J by 3 bases, with 22 bases between them. The length of the CDR3 is 19 residues. The germline CDR1 and CDR2 sequences are MNHEY and SVGEGT. DNA of the CDR3: TGTGCCAGCAGTTACGGGGCAGGGGATGGGATTGCATACACCGGGGAGCTGTTTTTT. The encoded protein is CASSYGAGDGIAYTGELFF.

The rearrangement links TRBV5-4 to TRBJ2-7, with D tentatively TRBD1 (6 bases). Germline V lookup: CDR1 SGHNT, CDR2 YYREEE (reference sequence). This CDR3 spans 13 amino acids. V was shortened by 4 bases and J by 6 bases, with 14 bases between the two germline ends. The CDR3: CASSITGQREQYF. CDR3 DNA: TGTGCCAGCAGCATAACGGGACAACGCGAGCAGTACTTC.

In this sample, this clone turned up once. This chain connects TRBV3-1 (or the pseudogene TRBV3-2) to TRBJ2-7, with TRBD2 matching 8 bases. CDR1 is LGHDT and CDR2 is YNNKEL in the germline V gene (reference sequence). With V trimmed by 4 bases and J by 2 bases, 7 bases remained unmatched. The CDR3 is made up of 15 amino acids. The CDR3 region has the DNA TGTGCCAGCAGCCCCCGGGAGGGAAGCACCTACGAGCAGTACTTC. This encodes CASSPREGSTYEQYF.

The chain employs TRBV5-6 and TRBJ2-7; the D gene is possibly TRBD1 (6 bases). This CDR3 contains 15 residues. Trimming shortened V by 0 bases and J by 1 base, and 11 bases separated the two germline ends. Germline assignment: CDR1 SGHDT and CDR2 YYEEEE. The chain's CDR3 is CASSLGTARSYEQYF. In nucleotides, the CDR3 is TGTGCCAGCAGCTTGGGGACAGCCCGATCCTACGAGCAGTACTTC.

The chain employs TRBV5-1 and TRBJ1-1, with TRBD1 matching 8 bases. The CDR3 spans 17 residues. CDR1 is SGHRS, CDR2 YFSETQ, per germline. Trimming at V came to 0 bases and at J to 0 bases, leaving 7 bases not matched to a gene. The CDR3 loop is CASSLGQGAGMNTEAFF. The CDR3 DNA follows: TGCGCCAGCAGCTTGGGTCAGGGGGCGGGGATGAACACTGAAGCTTTCTTT.

The table lists this clone with a few counts. The V and J genes are TRBV5-1 and TRBJ1-1; 7 nucleotides line up with TRBD1. V shed 0 bases, J shed 5 bases, and the junction held 7 bases outside the gene matches. This CDR3 has 15 amino acids. CDR1 is SGHRS and CDR2 is YFSETQ in the germline V gene. CDR3 sequence: CASSLEGGWGTEAFF. The CDR3 nucleotides read TGCGCCAGCAGCTTGGAAGGGGGCTGGGGAACTGAAGCTTTCTTT.

This clone was recorded many times. The chain is built from TRBV15 and TRBJ2-2, with 8 bases lining up with TRBD1. The CDR3 is 17 amino acids. Germline V gene data show CDR1 as LNHNV and CDR2 as YYDKDF (reference sequence). The V gene end was trimmed by 3 bases and the J gene end by 4 bases; junction bases not matched to a gene: 10. The CDR3 reads CATSSPRTGSLTGELFF. The CDR3 bases are TGTGCCACCAGCAGCCCAAGGACAGGGTCCCTCACCGGGGAGCTGTTTTTT. The full variable domain, its missing parts supplied by reference TRBV15 and TRBJ2-2, is DAMVIQNPRYQVTQFGKPVTLSCSQTLNHNVMYWYQQKSSQAPKLLFHYYDKDFNNEADTPDNFQSRRPNTSFCFLDIRSPGLGDTAMYLCATSSPRTGSLTGELFFGEGSRLTVL.

The CDR3 nucleotides read TGCGCCAGCAGCCCGGGACAGGGTTTGACCGGGGAGCTGTTTTTT. Translated, it gives CASSPGQGLTGELFF. V gene TRBV5-1 combines with J gene TRBJ2-2; 9 positions match TRBD1. Germline lookup yields CDR1 SGHRS and CDR2 YFSETQ. CDR3 length equals 15 residues. After removal of 4 bases from V and 5 bases from J, the junction contained 6 bases not matched to a gene.

The J gene is TRBJ2-3, the V gene TRBV6-2 or TRBV6-3; 8 nucleotides align to TRBD2. The CDR3 has 16 residues. Trimming at V came to 6 bases and at J to 1 base, leaving 9 bases not matched to a gene. From germline, CDR1 is MNHEY and CDR2 SVGEGT. The CDR3 is CASSPYWGLGTDTQYF. The CDR3 coding sequence is TGTGCCAGCAGCCCATACTGGGGACTAGGCACAGATACGCAGTATTTT.

This chain connects TRBV6-5 to TRBJ2-7, with 8 bases identical to TRBD1. The CDR3 covers 15 residues. Germline CDR1 reads MNHEY; CDR2 reads SVGAGI. J was trimmed by 3 bases and V by 4 bases; bases with no gene match: 8. In DNA form, the CDR3 reads TGTGCCAGCAGTTGGGCGACAGGGGCTCACTACGAGCAGTACTTC. Its protein product is CASSWATGAHYEQYF.

V gene TRBV2 combines with J gene TRBJ2-3; 9 positions agree with TRBD1. Per the germline V gene, CDR1 is SNHLY and CDR2 is FYNNEI. V lost 5 bases, J lost 8 bases, and 5 bases stayed unmatched. The length of the CDR3 is 13 residues. As DNA, the CDR3 is TGTGCCAGCAGTAGGACAGGGGCAGGTACGCAGTATTTT. Amino acid sequence: CASSRTGAGTQYF.

The chain couples TRBV12-3 or TRBV12-4 to TRBJ1-1; D is ambiguous. The CDR3 spans 11 residues. The germline V and J ends were trimmed by 7 bases and 3 bases, with 6 bases remaining between them. In DNA form, the CDR3 reads TGTGCCAGCATCATTTACACTGAAGCTTTCTTT. The encoded protein is CASIIYTEAFF.

The chain carries TRBV11-2 and TRBJ2-7; no reliable D call. V dropped 5 bases and J dropped 4 bases, with 18 bases sitting between them. The CDR3 sequence is 15 residues long. Looked up from germline, CDR1 is SGHAT and CDR2 is FQNNGV. The CDR3 protein is CASSPPVRSLYEQYF. The DNA of the CDR3 is TGTGCCAGCAGCCCCCCCGTCCGGTCGCTTTACGAGCAGTACTTC. Full variable domain (remainder filled in from reference TRBV11-2 and TRBJ2-7): EAGVAQSPRYKIIEKRQSVAFWCNPISGHATLYWYQQILGQGPKLLIQFQNNGVVDDSQLPKDRFSAERLKGVDSTLKIQPAKLEDSAVYLCASSPPVRSLYEQYFGPGTRLTVT.

The genes are TRBV6-5 and TRBJ1-2; D gene unclear. Germline V gives CDR1 MNHEY, CDR2 SVGAGI. The CDR3 extends over 13 amino acids. V was pared by 7 bases and J by 4 bases, with 13 bases between. In DNA, the CDR3 is TGTGCCAGCACTGCCAATCCCAGCTATGGCTACACCTTC. Its translation: CASTANPSYGYTF.

J is TRBJ2-7 and V is TRBV4-1, with 9 bases aligning to TRBD1. Losses at the gene ends were 2 bases for V and 4 bases for J; bases not matched to a gene: 3. This CDR3 has 14 residues. Germline assignment: CDR1 MGHRA and CDR2 YSYEKL. The CDR3 region has the DNA TGCGCCAGCAGCCAACCGGGACAGGGATACGAGCAGTACTTC. This codes for CASSQPGQGYEQYF.